The 27 T cell receptor beta chains reported below all come from one sample, sequenced in a study of shared clonotypes between healthy human individuals. Profiled with immunoSEQ multiplex PCR; TCRdb holds only in-frame clones, not every one. The table shows 2 million to 2.5 million clones, with approximately 96% occurring only once. Sequencing used naive CD4+ T cells sorted from blood. Described subset: CD45RA+ positively selected. Receptors were obtained from a man younger than 35 in good health.

The chain links TRBV9 to TRBJ1-5; a possible D gene is TRBD1 (5 bases). The CDR3 has 15 residues. Germline V gives CDR1 SGDLS, CDR2 YYNGEE. The ends were cut back, 0 bases at V and 1 base at J, with 8 bases in the middle. CDR3 residues: CASSVDWDSNQPQHF. The DNA of the CDR3 is TGTGCCAGCAGCGTAGATTGGGACAGCAATCAGCCCCAGCATTTT. Variable domain in full (rest from reference TRBV9 and TRBJ1-5): DSGVTQTPKHLITATGQRVTLRCSPRSGDLSVYWYQQSLDQGLQFLIQYYNGEERAKGNILERFSAQQFPDLHSELNLSSLELGDSALYFCASSVDWDSNQPQHFGDGTRLSIL.

This sequence joins TRBV30 and TRBJ2-7, with 10 bases matching TRBD1. The CDR3 runs 17 residues. CDR1 GTSNPN and CDR2 SVGIG come from the germline V gene (reference sequence). Trimming removed 2 bases from V and 1 base from J; junction bases left unmatched: 11. The CDR3 DNA follows: TGTGCCTGGAGTACAAGGACAGGGGGACAGGTATCCTACGAGCAGTACTTC. This codes for CAWSTRTGGQVSYEQYF. The full variable domain, with the rest looked up from reference TRBV30 and TRBJ2-7, is SQTIHQWPATLVQPVGSPLSLECTVEGTSNPNLYWYRQAAGRGLQLLFYSVGIGQISSEVPQNLSASRPQDRQFILSSKKLLLSDSGFYLCAWSTRTGGQVSYEQYFGPGTRLTVT.

To note about this clone: At the DNA level, this CDR3 is encoded by other sequences in the same sample as well. The chain is built from TRBV18 and TRBJ1-1, with TRBD1 as a possible D gene (5 bases). V was pared by 4 bases and J by 2 bases, with 8 bases between. CDR1 KGHSH and CDR2 LQKENI come from the germline V gene. The CDR3 is made up of 13 amino acids. In DNA, the CDR3 is TGTGCCAGCTCACTAACAGGTAACACTGAAGCTTTCTTT. Protein: CASSLTGNTEAFF.

The gene calls are TRBV7-2 and TRBJ1-2; TRBD1 matches 7 bases. CDR3 length equals 15 residues. The V gene's germline CDR1 is SGHTA and CDR2 FQGNSA. J lost 8 bases, V lost 4 bases, and 13 bases had no gene match. The chain's CDR3 is CASSYTGTERDGYTF. The CDR3 region has the DNA TGTGCCAGCAGCTATACCGGGACAGAACGCGACGGCTACACCTTC.

The rearrangement links TRBV19 to TRBJ2-5, with 8 bases aligning to TRBD1. Losses at the gene ends were 5 bases for V and 4 bases for J; bases not matched to a gene: 9. This CDR3 is 15 amino acids long. The germline V gene has CDR1 LNHDA and CDR2 SQIVND (reference sequence). The CDR3 loop reads CASSSGQALRETQYF. In nucleotides, the CDR3 is TGTGCCAGTAGTTCGGGACAGGCCCTCCGAGAGACCCAGTACTTC.

This clone was detected only once. V usage is TRBV11-3 and J usage is TRBJ2-2, with D unresolved. With 1 base removed from V and 3 bases from J, the gap between germline ends came to 3 bases. CDR1 and CDR2 from the germline V gene are SGHNT and YENEEA. The CDR3 sequence is 13 residues long. The chain's CDR3 is CASSLVDTGELFF. Here the CDR3 DNA reads TGTGCCAGCAGCTTAGTGGACACCGGGGAGCTGTTTTTT.

The chain joins TRBV5-1 to TRBJ1-6; 9 nucleotides align to TRBD1. CDR3 length: 17 amino acids. V lost 0 bases to trimming and J lost 9 bases; unmatched junction nucleotides: 10. Germline-derived CDR1 and CDR2 are SGHRS and YFSETQ. CDR3 DNA sequence: TGCGCCAGCAGCTTGGGGGGACAGGGAGATAGTCGTTCACCCCTCCACTTT. It is translated as CASSLGGQGDSRSPLHF. Full variable domain (remainder filled in from reference TRBV5-1 and TRBJ1-6): KAGVTQTPRYLIKTRGQQVTLSCSPISGHRSVSWYQQTPGQGLQFLFEYFSETQRNKGNFPGRFSGRQFSNSRSEMNVSTLELGDSALYLCASSLGGQGDSRSPLHFGNGTRLTVT.

The chain uses TRBV5-4 and TRBJ2-5; the D gene is possibly TRBD2 (6 bases). Deletions cut 4 bases from V and 2 bases from J, with 9 bases between. Per germline, CDR1 SGHNT and CDR2 YYREEE (reference sequence). The CDR3 covers 13 residues. In DNA, the CDR3 is TGTGCCAGCAGCCCGGACTATCAAGAGACCCAGTACTTC. It specifies CASSPDYQETQYF.

V gene TRBV7-3 combines with J gene TRBJ2-5; 7 bases match TRBD2. The V gene end was trimmed by 5 bases and the J gene end by 5 bases; junction bases not matched to a gene: 8. CDR1 is SGHTA, CDR2 FQGTGA, per germline. This CDR3 is 14 amino acids long. This CDR3 is CASSQFGGLETQYF. DNA for the CDR3: TGTGCCAGCAGCCAATTCGGGGGGTTGGAGACCCAGTACTTC.

The rearrangement links TRBV7-9 to TRBJ2-5; D might be TRBD1 (5 bases). Germline CDR1 and CDR2: SEHNR and FQNEAQ (reference sequence). V gave up 1 base and J gave up 5 bases, with 14 bases separating them. This CDR3 is built from 15 residues. The CDR3 DNA follows: TGTGCCAGCAGCTTAGGTCAGGGATGGATGGAGACCCAGTACTTC. Translating it yields CASSLGQGWMETQYF. Full variable domain (remainder filled in from reference TRBV7-9 and TRBJ2-5): DTGVSQNPRHKITKRGQNVTFRCDPISEHNRLYWYRQTLGQGPEFLTYFQNEAQLEKSRLLSDRFSAERPKGSFSTLEIQRTEQGDSAMYLCASSLGQGWMETQYFGPGTRLLVL.

This CDR3 reads CASSLLGQGTAQNTGELFF. The CDR3 DNA follows: TGCGCCAGCAGCTTGTTGGGACAGGGGACTGCCCAGAACACCGGGGAGCTGTTTTTT. This sequence joins TRBV5-1 and TRBJ2-2; 10 bases are shared with TRBD1. V trimming: 1 base; J trimming: 1 base; junction bases outside the gene matches: 10. This CDR3 is 19 amino acids long. In germline, CDR1 is SGHRS, CDR2 YFSETQ.

CDR3 residues: CASSPHRTANTEAFF. The CDR3 DNA reads TGTGCCAGCAGTCCTCACCGGACAGCGAACACTGAAGCTTTCTTT. The rearrangement links TRBV28 to TRBJ1-1; the D gene is possibly TRBD1 (6 bases). In germline, CDR1 is MDHEN, CDR2 SYDVKM. The germline V and J ends were trimmed by 5 bases and 1 base, with 14 bases remaining between them. CDR3 length: 15 amino acids.

The gene calls are TRBV2 and TRBJ2-5, with TRBD2 matching over 7 bases. V was pared by 4 bases and J by 6 bases, with 11 bases of the junction left unmatched. Germline assignment: CDR1 SNHLY and CDR2 FYNNEI. The CDR3 extends over 15 amino acids. The CDR3 region is CASSGLAVGRKTQYF. As DNA, the CDR3 is TGTGCCAGCAGTGGACTAGCCGTGGGTAGGAAGACCCAGTACTTC.

The rearrangement links TRBV6-5 to TRBJ1-6; D is unclear. This CDR3 has 15 residues. The germline gives CDR1 MNHEY, CDR2 SVGAGI. V was clipped by 10 bases and J by 5 bases, with 18 bases between them. In nucleotides, the CDR3 is TGTGCCACCCAGATAGGAACAGCGAATAATTCACCCCTCCACTTT. This codes for CATQIGTANNSPLHF.

The chain uses TRBV11-2 and TRBJ1-2; TRBD1 is a possible D gene (5 bases). Germline CDR1 is SGHAT and CDR2 is FQNNGV. The CDR3 is 15 residues long. Trimming pared 5 bases from V and 5 bases from J, leaving 18 bases between. CDR3 protein: CASSPLRGAEYGYTF. CDR3 sequence (DNA): TGTGCCAGCAGCCCCCTTCGTGGGGCGGAATATGGCTACACCTTC.

The rearrangement joins TRBV19 to TRBJ2-7; a possible D gene is TRBD2 (7 bases). V gave up 11 bases and J gave up 1 base, with 18 bases separating them. The CDR3 extends over 14 amino acids. The V gene's germline CDR1 is LNHDA and CDR2 SQIVND (reference sequence). In DNA, the CDR3 is TGTGCCTCCTCAAAGGGGGAGGGTTCCTACGAGCAGTACTTC. Translation: CASSKGEGSYEQYF.

This chain joins TRBV30 and TRBJ1-6, with D uncertain. CDR3 size: 13 residues. The germline V gene has CDR1 GTSNPN and CDR2 SVGIG (reference sequence). Trimming removed 3 bases at V and 7 bases at J, with 10 bases between. The CDR3, as DNA: TGTGCCTGGAGAGGCAGATTCAATTCACCCCTCCACTTT. This sequence encodes CAWRGRFNSPLHF.

The chain uses TRBV6-5 and TRBJ2-7, with 11 bases that match TRBD2. This CDR3 contains 15 residues. Germline CDR1 and CDR2: MNHEY and SVGAGI. V was clipped by 6 bases and J by 4 bases; unmatched bases: 8. The CDR3 loop is CASSSLAGVGYEQYF. The CDR3 DNA reads TGTGCCAGCAGCTCACTAGCGGGGGTTGGTTACGAGCAGTACTTC.

V usage is TRBV7-9 and J usage is TRBJ1-5; perhaps TRBD1 as D (6 bases). The V and J ends lost 2 bases and 4 bases respectively, with 12 bases between them. The germline V gene has CDR1 SEHNR and CDR2 FQNEAQ (reference sequence). The CDR3 spans 15 residues. The CDR3 spells CASSLSAGENQPQHF. CDR3 in DNA: TGTGCCAGCAGCTTATCTGCAGGGGAAAATCAGCCCCAGCATTTT. Variable domain in full (rest from reference TRBV7-9 and TRBJ1-5): DTGVSQNPRHKITKRGQNVTFRCDPISEHNRLYWYRQTLGQGPEFLTYFQNEAQLEKSRLLSDRFSAERPKGSFSTLEIQRTEQGDSAMYLCASSLSAGENQPQHFGDGTRLSIL.

In its sample, this clone was seen a few times. The chain links TRBV4-1 to TRBJ1-2; a weak D match, TRBD1 (6 bases). From germline, CDR1 is MGHRA and CDR2 YSYEKL. Deletions cut 4 bases from V and 8 bases from J, with 14 bases between. The CDR3 has 13 amino acids. The CDR3 sequence: CASSRDTFKGYTF. CDR3 bases: TGCGCCAGCAGCCGGGACACCTTTAAGGGCTACACCTTC.

The chain couples TRBV2 to TRBJ2-5; D might be TRBD1 (5 bases). Germline V lookup: CDR1 SNHLY, CDR2 FYNNEI. This CDR3 region has 14 residues. Deletions cut 4 bases from V and 2 bases from J, with 11 bases between. CDR3 loop: CASSVTGSQETQYF. CDR3 bases: TGTGCCAGCAGTGTTACAGGTTCACAAGAGACCCAGTACTTC.

This chain joins TRBV5-4 and TRBJ2-3; 9 nucleotides line up with TRBD2. The germline V gene encodes CDR1 SGHNT and CDR2 YYREEE (reference sequence). CDR3 length: 15 amino acids. J was trimmed by 4 bases and V by 3 bases; bases with no gene match: 6. The CDR3 loop is CASSSSGKGSDTQYF. DNA of the CDR3: TGTGCCAGCAGCTCTAGCGGGAAAGGGTCAGATACGCAGTATTTT.

This chain uses TRBV2 with TRBJ1-2; tentative D call: TRBD1 (6 bases). Trimming cost V 7 bases and J 2 bases, with 14 bases left between them. The CDR3 spans 14 residues. Germline CDR1 reads SNHLY; CDR2 reads FYNNEI. The CDR3 DNA follows: TGTGCCAGCACGCAGGGGCCGAGGAACTATGGCTACACCTTC. It specifies CASTQGPRNYGYTF.

CDR3 loop: CASTGGASSYEQYF. DNA for the CDR3: TGCGCCAGCACCGGGGGGGCGAGCTCCTACGAGCAGTACTTC. V and J are TRBV5-1 and TRBJ2-7; 8 nucleotides agree with TRBD2. Per the germline V gene, CDR1 is SGHRS and CDR2 is YFSETQ. This CDR3 contains 14 residues. J lost 0 bases, V lost 6 bases, and 5 bases had no gene match. The full variable domain, completed using reference TRBV5-1 and TRBJ2-7, is KAGVTQTPRYLIKTRGQQVTLSCSPISGHRSVSWYQQTPGQGLQFLFEYFSETQRNKGNFPGRFSGRQFSNSRSEMNVSTLELGDSALYLCASTGGASSYEQYFGPGTRLTVT.

The rearrangement joins TRBV5-1 to TRBJ2-7; D call uncertain. V lost 4 bases, J lost 5 bases, and 13 bases lay in between. The CDR3 has 13 residues. The V gene's germline CDR1 is SGHRS and CDR2 YFSETQ. The CDR3, as DNA: TGCGCCAGCAGCGCCCCCGGCCAAAACGAGCAGTACTTC. Its protein product is CASSAPGQNEQYF.

The chain recombines TRBV7-9 with TRBJ1-1, with unresolved D. The CDR3 is 11 amino acids. Per the germline V gene, CDR1 is SEHNR and CDR2 is FQNEAQ (reference sequence). With 5 bases removed from V and 10 bases from J, the gap between germline ends came to 11 bases. The CDR3 loop is CASSSLTGAFF. The CDR3 coding sequence is TGTGCCAGCAGCAGCCTCACGGGAGCTTTCTTT.

The chain uses TRBV28 and TRBJ2-7; perhaps TRBD2 as D (6 bases). The V end lost 1 base, the J end lost 5 bases, and 15 bases lay between the germline ends. CDR1 and CDR2 from the germline V gene are MDHEN and SYDVKM. This CDR3 spans 15 amino acids. CDR3 sequence: CASSLSGKGGNEQYF. For the CDR3, the DNA is TGTGCCAGCAGTTTATCAGGGAAGGGAGGAAACGAGCAGTACTTC.